This is a list of T cell receptor beta chains from one sample in a study of T cell responses to AZD1222 COVID-19 vaccine. TCRdb's table, derived via immunoSEQ multiplex PCR, lists solely in-frame clones and lacks some. The profile covers 96,000 or so clones, with about nine tenths appearing a single time and roughly 25% taken by the ten largest. The starting material was peripheral blood, obtained on day 0 of AZD1222 vaccination. These receptors were taken from an adult in good health. The CDR3 runs from the conserved cysteine through the conserved F or W. The order of the fields is J gene, D gene, clone size, V gene, CDR3 DNA, CDR3 protein. A D gene is named only where the DNA matches it firmly. Clone size is stated in some rows and not others, as once, few, many or a class when expanded.

>TRBJ1-2|TRBD1|-|TRBV7-3
TGTGCCAGCAGCTCGACAGGGGGTGAGGGCTACACCTTC
CASSSTGGEGYTF
>TRBJ2-1|TRBD2|-|TRBV10-3
TGTGCCATCGAGGGGGGACTAGCGCCTCCGGGGGGTGAGCAGTTCTTC
CAIEGGLAPPGGEQFF
>TRBJ2-3|-|-|TRBV5-4
TGTGCCAGCAGCCTACTCAAGGACCCGATCACAGATACGCAGTATTTT
CASSLLKDPITDTQYF
>TRBJ2-7|TRBD2|-|TRBV28
TGTGCCAGCAGTTTAGGGGGACTAGCTCTTCACTACGAGCAGTACTTC
CASSLGGLALHYEQYF
>TRBJ1-5|TRBD1|-|TRBV6-5
TGTGCCAGCAGTCCACAGGGGGATAGCAATCAGCCCCAGCATTTT
CASSPQGDSNQPQHF
>TRBJ2-7|TRBD1|-|TRBV7-6
TGTGCCAGCAGGCGGGGACAGGCCTACGAGCAGTACTTC
CASRRGQAYEQYF
>TRBJ1-5|-|-|TRBV19
TGTGCCAGTTCAACGGGGTTTCAGCCCCAGCATTTT
CASSTGFQPQHF
>TRBJ2-7|-|-|TRBV27
TGTGCCAGCAGTCCCGGGGCGCAGGAGCAGTACTTC
CASSPGAQEQYF
>TRBJ2-2|-|-|TRBV24-1
TGTGCCACCAGTGACCAAAAAGGGGCGAACACCGGGGAGCTGTTTTTT
CATSDQKGANTGELFF
>TRBJ1-1|-|-|TRBV4-2
TGTGCCAGCAGCCAAAATTCGACGGGGCCCCTTGGCCAAGCTTTCTTT
CASSQNSTGPLGQAFF
>TRBJ1-3|-|-|TRBV6-4
TGTGCCAGCAGTGAACAGGCTGGAAACACCATATATTTT
CASSEQAGNTIYF
>TRBJ2-7|TRBD2|-|TRBV14
TGTGCCAGCAGCCAGGGACTAGCGGGAGTGTACGAGCAGTACTTC
CASSQGLAGVYEQYF
>TRBJ1-5|-|-|TRBV24-1
TGTGCCACCAGTGATCCGCCGAATCAGCCCCAGCATTTT
CATSDPPNQPQHF
>TRBJ2-3|-|-|TRBV27
TGTGCCAGCAGTTTAACAGGGTTGGCAGATACGCAGTATTTT
CASSLTGLADTQYF
>TRBJ2-1|TRBD2|-|TRBV9
TGTGCCAGCAGCGTAGTTACCGGGAGGATTCCCAATGAGCAGTTCTTC
CASSVVTGRIPNEQFF
>TRBJ2-5|-|-|TRBV4-2
TGTGCCAGCAGCCAAGCGGCGGGCGCGGATGAAGAGACCCAGTACTTC
CASSQAAGADEETQYF
>TRBJ2-5|-|once|TRBV5-1
TGCGCCAGCAGTTCTGGGGTAGTAGGGATGGAGACCCAGTACTTC
CASSSGVVGMETQYF
>TRBJ1-1|TRBD1|-|TRBV5-5
TGTGCCAGCAGCACCTGGACAGGTAGAAGCTTCTTT
CASSTWTGRSFF
>TRBJ2-7|-|-|TRBV6-5
TGTGCCAGCATTCTAGCGGCGGCAGGGGACGAGCAGTACTTC
CASILAAAGDEQYF
>TRBJ2-2|-|-|TRBV5-1
TGCGCCAGCCGTGCCCGGGCTAGCCAAGCTGGGGAGCTGTTTTTT
CASRARASQAGELFF
>TRBJ1-4|TRBD1|-|TRBV2
TGTGCCAGCAAAGAAGACAGGGGGTGGGAAAAACTGTTTTTT
CASKEDRGWEKLFF
>TRBJ2-7|TRBD2|-|TRBV7-3
TGTGCCAGCAGCTTAAGCGGGAGGGCCAACGAGCAGTACTTC
CASSLSGRANEQYF
>TRBJ1-2|-|-|TRBV11-2
TGTGCCAGCAGCCCCGACCGGAGCTATGGCTACACCTTC
CASSPDRSYGYTF
>TRBJ1-1|-|-|TRBV28
TGTGCCAGCAGGGGGCAGCCCATGAACACTGAAGCTTTCTTT
CASRGQPMNTEAFF
>TRBJ1-2|TRBD1|-|TRBV28
TGTGCCAGCAGTTACGGGACAGGGGCCCTCTATGGCTACACCTTC
CASSYGTGALYGYTF
>TRBJ2-2|-|-|TRBV3-1/TRBV3-2
TGTGCCAGCAGCCAGACACCCACCTCAACCGGGGAGCTGTTTTTT
CASSQTPTSTGELFF
>TRBJ2-7|TRBD1|-|TRBV4-1
TGCGCCAGCAGCCCTCCTACAGGGGGATACTCCTACGAGCAGTACTTC
CASSPPTGGYSYEQYF
>TRBJ1-2|-|-|TRBV11-2
TGTGCCAGCAGCTGGGGTTGGAGGGCCAGGGACTATGGCTACACCTTC
CASSWGWRARDYGYTF
>TRBJ2-3|-|-|TRBV29-1
TGCAGCGTTGGTGGACCGACTCACACAGATACGCAGTATTTT
CSVGGPTHTDTQYF
>TRBJ2-7|-|once|TRBV6-2/TRBV6-3
TGTGCCAGCAACCCGACCCACTCGCAAGGCGAGCAGTACTTC
CASNPTHSQGEQYF
>TRBJ1-3|-|-|TRBV2
TGTGCCAGCAGTGAAGGGCAGGGAGAGGGAAACACCATATATTTT
CASSEGQGEGNTIYF
>TRBJ2-2|-|once|TRBV9
TGTGCCAGCAGCGCCGGGGGCAGGGGGAACACCGGGGAGCTGTTTTTT
CASSAGGRGNTGELFF
>TRBJ2-1|TRBD2|-|TRBV28
TGTGCCAGCAGTTTATGGTCGGGGGCGGGAGGGCCGAGCTCCTACAATGAGCAGTTCTTC
CASSLWSGAGGPSSYNEQFF
>TRBJ2-5|-|-|TRBV5-1
TGCGCCAGCAGCTTAACCGGAGTAGTACAAGAGACCCAGTACTTC
CASSLTGVVQETQYF
>TRBJ2-2|-|-|TRBV9
TGTGCCAGCAGCGTAGCTCCGTCCGCGAACACCGGGGAGCTGTTTTTT
CASSVAPSANTGELFF
>TRBJ2-3|TRBD2|-|TRBV7-3
TGTGCCAGCAGCAAACGGACTAGCGGGATAGAGACGCAGTATTTT
CASSKRTSGIETQYF
>TRBJ2-1|TRBD2|-|TRBV6-5
TGTGCCAGCAGAGTAACTAGCGGTGGGGAGTTCTTC
CASRVTSGGEFF
>TRBJ2-2|TRBD1|-|TRBV9
TGTGCCAGCAGCCCACGAGAACGGGACAGGGACGACTCGAACACCGGGGAGCTGTTTTTT
CASSPRERDRDDSNTGELFF
>TRBJ2-1|-|-|TRBV28
TGTGCCAGCAGTTCGGGACTCCTGAATGAGCAGTTCTTC
CASSSGLLNEQFF
>TRBJ1-6|TRBD1|-|TRBV14
TGTGCCAGCAGCCAGCGGACAGGGGGTAATTCACCCCTCCACTTT
CASSQRTGGNSPLHF
>TRBJ2-1|-|once|TRBV1
TGCACCAGCAGCCAAGAAAAGGGGAGGCTACGCAATGAGCAGTTCTTC
CTSSQEKGRLRNEQFF
>TRBJ2-7|-|-|TRBV29-1
TGCAGCGTTCGCTGGGGCCTCGGGTACGAGCAGTACTTC
CSVRWGLGYEQYF